The 31 T cell receptor beta chains reported below all come from one sample, sequenced in a study of cytomegalovirus exposure and HLA in healthy donors. Amplification used 60 Vbeta primers and 13 Jbeta primers. Assay used: immunoSEQ multiplex PCR; TCRdb lists only in-frame clones, some missing. The data contain about 120,000 clones, roughly 65% of them singletons. Sequenced sample: PBMCs. The receptors originated from a man aged 40-55 years in good health and CMV-seropositive.

Only a few counts were recorded for this clone. J is TRBJ2-7 and V is TRBV6-1; D is possibly TRBD1 (6 bases). With 2 bases removed from V and 3 bases from J, the gap between germline ends came to 14 bases. The CDR3 is 15 amino acids. The V gene's germline CDR1 is MNHNS and CDR2 SASEGT. The CDR3 DNA sequence: TGTGCCAGCAGTGAAAGGGGGACGGAGAACTACGAGCAGTACTTC. Translating it yields CASSERGTENYEQYF.

The chain employs TRBV7-9 and TRBJ2-7; D is perhaps TRBD2 (7 bases). V was trimmed by 5 bases and J by 5 bases, leaving 22 bases between them. The germline gives CDR1 SEHNR, CDR2 FQNEAQ (reference sequence). CDR3 size: 16 residues. This CDR3 reads CASSTRAAGARDEQYF. The CDR3 region has the DNA TGTGCCAGCAGCACCAGGGCCGCGGGGGCGCGGGACGAGCAGTACTTC.

This clone was counted only a few times. The CDR3 protein is CASSYGQSEAFF. The DNA for the CDR3 is TGCGCCAGCAGCTACGGACAGAGTGAAGCTTTCTTT. The chain links TRBV5-1 to TRBJ1-1; possibly TRBD1 for D (6 bases). This CDR3 is built from 12 residues. CDR1 is SGHRS, CDR2 YFSETQ, per germline. The V end was cut by 3 bases, the J end by 7 bases, with 10 bases between.

The gene calls are TRBV6-1 and TRBJ2-3, with a weak D call TRBD2 (5 bases). This CDR3 spans 14 amino acids. Trimming took 5 bases from V and 2 from J, leaving 11 bases between them. In germline, CDR1 is MNHNS, CDR2 SASEGT. DNA for the CDR3: TGTGCCAGCAGTCTTAGCGAGGCCACAGATACGCAGTATTTT. Translation gives CASSLSEATDTQYF.

V gene TRBV19 combines with J gene TRBJ1-2; D is possibly TRBD1 (6 bases). From germline, CDR1 is LNHDA and CDR2 SQIVND (reference sequence). Trimming left V 5 bases short and J 2 bases short, with 9 bases between. The CDR3 totals 13 residues. The CDR3 loop reads CASSPDRNYGYTF. Here the CDR3 DNA reads TGTGCCAGTAGTCCCGACAGGAACTATGGCTACACCTTC. Full variable domain (rest looked up from reference TRBV19 and TRBJ1-2): DGGITQSPKYLFRKEGQNVTLSCEQNLNHDAMYWYRQDPGQGLRLIYYSQIVNDFQKGDIAEGYSVSREKKESFPLTVTSAQKNPTAFYLCASSPDRNYGYTFGSGTRLTVV.

In this sample, this clone turned up once. This chain connects TRBV28 to TRBJ2-1; unclear D gene. The V end was cut by 0 bases, the J end by 4 bases, with 4 bases between. From germline, CDR1 is MDHEN and CDR2 SYDVKM. The CDR3 has 13 amino acids. CDR3 nucleotides: TGTGCCAGCAGTTTATGGCGATACAATGAGCAGTTCTTC. Its translation is CASSLWRYNEQFF.

The CDR3 DNA reads as TGTGCCAGCAGCCCAGGTTATCTCTCCTACAATGAGCAGTTCTTC. Protein: CASSPGYLSYNEQFF. This sequence joins TRBV5-4 and TRBJ2-1; no definite D call. V was trimmed by 4 bases and J by 0 bases, leaving 11 bases between them. CDR3 length: 15 amino acids. Germline lookup yields CDR1 SGHNT and CDR2 YYREEE (reference sequence). Together with reference TRBV5-4 and TRBJ2-1, the CDR3 gives the full variable domain: ETGVTQSPTHLIKTRGQQVTLRCSSQSGHNTVSWYQQALGQGPQFIFQYYREEENGRGNFPPRFSGLQFPNYSSELNVNALELDDSALYLCASSPGYLSYNEQFFGPGTRLTVL.

The chain carries TRBV7-8 and TRBJ1-6; D perhaps matches TRBD1 (5 bases). This CDR3 region has 21 residues. The V and J ends lost 0 bases and 0 bases respectively, with 21 bases between them. CDR1 and CDR2 (germline): SGHVS, FQNEAQ. The CDR3 bases are TGTGCCAGCAGCTTAGCGCGATCTTTGGGACTTCTGAGCTCCTATAATTCACCCCTCCACTTT. It yields the protein CASSLARSLGLLSSYNSPLHF.

The chain links TRBV5-1 to TRBJ1-6, with 8 bases that match TRBD1. This CDR3 contains 18 residues. Germline values: CDR1 SGHRS, CDR2 YFSETQ. The V segment lost 3 bases and the J segment 6 bases; nucleotides outside the gene matches: 14. The CDR3 DNA follows: TGCGCCAGCAGCTCAGAACGATCAGGGACAGGCGGTAATTCACCCCTCCACTTT. It codes for CASSSERSGTGGNSPLHF. Full variable domain (missing parts from reference TRBV5-1 and TRBJ1-6): KAGVTQTPRYLIKTRGQQVTLSCSPISGHRSVSWYQQTPGQGLQFLFEYFSETQRNKGNFPGRFSGRQFSNSRSEMNVSTLELGDSALYLCASSSERSGTGGNSPLHFGNGTRLTVT.

This clone occurred a few times. The chain links TRBV19 to TRBJ2-1; no reliable D call. V was clipped by 3 bases and J by 10 bases, with 10 bases between them. The CDR3 contains 12 residues. CDR1 and CDR2 from the germline V gene are LNHDA and SQIVND (reference sequence). For the CDR3, the DNA is TGTGCCAGTAGTATCCGATACGGGGAGCAGTTCTTC. It yields the protein CASSIRYGEQFF.

The chain employs TRBV5-1 and TRBJ1-1; a weak D match, TRBD1 (6 bases). Looked up from germline, CDR1 is SGHRS and CDR2 is YFSETQ. The CDR3 spans 14 residues. V was shortened by 5 bases and J by 1 base, with 12 bases between the two germline ends. CDR3 nucleotide sequence: TGCGCCAGCAGACCACAGGGCCAGAACACTGAAGCTTTCTTT. Encoded protein: CASRPQGQNTEAFF.

This clone was observed a single time. The chain is built from TRBV10-1 and TRBJ1-1; D is possibly TRBD1 (6 bases). The germline V gene has CDR1 WNHNN and CDR2 SYGVQD (reference sequence). The V end lost 9 bases, the J end lost 0 bases, and 11 bases lay between the germline ends. The CDR3 consists of 13 residues. CDR3 in DNA: TGCGCCAGACGACGGGACATGAACACTGAAGCTTTCTTT. Amino acid sequence: CARRRDMNTEAFF.

This sequence joins TRBV5-1 and TRBJ2-5; D gene uncertain. The germline V and J ends were trimmed by 2 bases and 5 bases, with 13 bases remaining between them. Germline-derived CDR1 and CDR2 are SGHRS and YFSETQ. This CDR3 has 14 residues. CDR3 in amino acids: CASSFVLDGETQYF. The CDR3 nucleotides are TGCGCCAGCAGCTTTGTTCTAGACGGCGAGACCCAGTACTTC.

This sequence joins TRBV9 and TRBJ2-3, with D possibly TRBD2 on 5 matching bases. CDR1 is SGDLS, CDR2 YYNGEE, per germline. Trimming pared 3 bases from V and 5 bases from J, leaving 22 bases between. CDR3 length: 17 amino acids. The CDR3 sequence is CASSENRETGFGDTQYF. DNA for the CDR3: TGTGCCAGCAGCGAAAATCGGGAAACCGGGTTTGGAGATACGCAGTATTTT.

This clone was counted between two and nine times. The V call is TRBV27, the J call TRBJ1-6, with D possibly TRBD1 on 5 matching bases. This CDR3 is built from 15 residues. Per germline, CDR1 MNHEY and CDR2 SMNVEV (reference sequence). V lost 4 bases, J lost 8 bases, and 15 bases lay in between. CDR3 sequence: CASSWNGGSHSPLHF. The CDR3 coding sequence is TGTGCCAGCAGTTGGAACGGGGGGAGTCATTCACCCCTCCACTTT.

V gene TRBV7-6 combines with J gene TRBJ1-1; 8 nucleotides match TRBD1. With 5 bases clipped from V and 2 bases from J, the junction kept 4 bases outside the gene matches. CDR1 SGHVS and CDR2 FNYEAQ come from the germline V gene. The CDR3 covers 14 residues. The CDR3 bases are TGTGCCAGCAGCACGGGGACAGGTAACACTGAAGCTTTCTTT. Translated, it gives CASSTGTGNTEAFF.

In its sample, this clone was seen once. The chain has TRBV9 and TRBJ2-5; 11 bases map to TRBD2. The CDR3 spans 16 residues. The germline gives CDR1 SGDLS, CDR2 YYNGEE. Germline trimming cut 0 bases from V and 4 bases from J; bases unmatched to any gene: 5. The CDR3 sequence is CASSVGLAGIVETQYF. The CDR3 bases are TGTGCCAGCAGCGTAGGACTAGCGGGAATCGTAGAGACCCAGTACTTC.

This chain joins TRBV18 and TRBJ1-2; no clear D. V was pared by 6 bases and J by 2 bases, with 13 bases between. This CDR3 is 14 amino acids long. Germline CDR1 reads KGHSH; CDR2 reads LQKENI. CDR3 region: CASSIRESNYGYTF. Here the CDR3 DNA reads TGTGCCAGCTCGATACGGGAGTCAAACTATGGCTACACCTTC.

CDR3 DNA sequence: TGTGCCAGCTCGTCGCGCCAGGAGGGCACTGAAGCTTTCTTT. Translated, it gives CASSSRQEGTEAFF. The genes are TRBV18 and TRBJ1-1; D ambiguous. This CDR3 has 14 amino acids. V was trimmed by 6 bases and J by 4 bases, leaving 15 bases between them. The germline V gene has CDR1 KGHSH and CDR2 LQKENI.

The chain uses TRBV7-9 and TRBJ2-7; weak D call: TRBD2 (7 bases). Trimming shortened V by 1 base and J by 5 bases, and 15 bases separated the two germline ends. CDR1 SEHNR and CDR2 FQNEAQ come from the germline V gene (reference sequence). This CDR3 is built from 15 residues. Here the CDR3 reads CASSLVGGQVDEQYF. In nucleotides, the CDR3 is TGTGCCAGCAGCTTAGTCGGGGGGCAAGTCGACGAGCAGTACTTC.

The chain couples TRBV9 to TRBJ1-2; the D gene is possibly TRBD1 (5 bases). V was cut by 0 bases and J by 2 bases, with 8 bases left in between. This CDR3 spans 14 amino acids. Germline loops: CDR1 SGDLS, CDR2 YYNGEE. The chain's CDR3 is CASSVAQGNYGYTF. The CDR3 nucleotides are TGTGCCAGCAGCGTAGCGCAGGGAAACTATGGCTACACCTTC.

The genes are TRBV30 and TRBJ2-1, with 11 bases that match TRBD2. The CDR3 is 15 amino acids. V shed 2 bases and J 9 bases; nucleotides not matched to a gene: 9. CDR1 and CDR2 (germline): GTSNPN, SVGIG (reference sequence). CDR3: CAWSTTSGRLGEQFF. The CDR3 bases are TGTGCCTGGAGTACAACTAGCGGGAGACTGGGTGAGCAGTTCTTC.

This clone was seen once. The chain uses TRBV4-2 and TRBJ2-3; 7 bases line up with TRBD2. The CDR3 runs to 16 residues. CDR1 and CDR2 from the germline V gene are LGHNA and YNFKEQ. V shed 4 bases, J shed 0 bases, and the junction held 7 bases outside the gene matches. CDR3 DNA sequence: TGTGCCAGCAGCCCGACGCTAGCGGCTAGCACAGATACGCAGTATTTT. This sequence encodes CASSPTLAASTDTQYF.

The CDR3 bases are TGCGCCAGCAGCTTGGTCTCAGGGTATGGCGAAAAACTGTTTTTT. Amino acid sequence: CASSLVSGYGEKLFF. The V gene is TRBV5-1, the J gene TRBJ1-4, with D possibly matching TRBD1 (5 bases). This CDR3 has 15 amino acids. Per the germline V gene, CDR1 is SGHRS and CDR2 is YFSETQ. V lost 0 bases and J 8 bases, leaving 14 bases between the germline ends.

V and J are TRBV7-2 and TRBJ1-5; 9 bases align to TRBD1. The length of the CDR3 is 18 residues. Trimming at V came to 4 bases and at J to 2 bases, leaving 12 bases not matched to a gene. The germline gives CDR1 SGHTA, CDR2 FQGNSA. CDR3 nucleotides: TGTGCCAGCAGCTCAGCCGGGACAGGGAGCTCGGGCAATCAGCCCCAGCATTTT. This translates into CASSSAGTGSSGNQPQHF.

The V gene is TRBV18, the J gene TRBJ1-2, with D unclear. V lost 2 bases to trimming and J lost 7 bases, with 14 bases between them. This CDR3 is 14 amino acids long. Germline CDR1 reads KGHSH; CDR2 reads LQKENI. The CDR3 DNA reads TGTGCCAGCTCACCATCAACGGAAAAGCGTGGCTACACCTTC. Protein sequence: CASSPSTEKRGYTF.

The CDR3 sequence: CASSLGQGQETQYF. The CDR3 DNA follows: TGTGCCAGCAGCCTCGGACAGGGGCAAGAGACCCAGTACTTC. V is TRBV7-2 and J is TRBJ2-5, with 9 bases lining up with TRBD1. The CDR3 runs to 14 residues. Trimming removed 5 bases from V and 2 bases from J; junction bases left unmatched: 3. Germline CDR1 reads SGHTA; CDR2 reads FQGNSA.

This clone showed up just a few times. This chain joins TRBV11-1 and TRBJ1-1, with D possibly matching TRBD1 (5 bases). The CDR3 runs to 14 residues. Germline values: CDR1 SGHAT, CDR2 FQDESV (reference sequence). Trimming took 3 bases from V and 4 from J, leaving 12 bases between them. CDR3 region: CASSFRVGFTEAFF. CDR3 sequence (DNA): TGTGCCAGCAGCTTCAGGGTAGGATTCACTGAAGCTTTCTTT. The entire variable domain, with the rest obtained from reference TRBV11-1 and TRBJ1-1, is as follows: EAEVAQSPRYKITEKSQAVAFWCDPISGHATLYWYRQILGQGPELLVQFQDESVVDDSQLPKDRFSAERLKGVDSTLKIQPAELGDSAMYLCASSFRVGFTEAFFGQGTRLTVV.

The chain recombines TRBV6-6 with TRBJ1-5, with D maybe TRBD1 (6 bases). Germline V gene data show CDR1 as MNHNY and CDR2 as SVGAGI (reference sequence). V was trimmed by 6 bases and J by 5 bases, leaving 14 bases between them. This CDR3 is built from 14 residues. The CDR3 here is CASRGGRLDQPQHF. In DNA, the CDR3 is TGTGCCAGCAGGGGGGGGCGGCTAGATCAGCCCCAGCATTTT.

The chain is built from TRBV6-1 and TRBJ2-7, with D maybe TRBD1 (7 bases). The CDR3 has 15 amino acids. The germline V and J ends were trimmed by 7 bases and 3 bases, with 19 bases remaining between them. Germline CDR1 and CDR2: MNHNS and SASEGT. This CDR3 reads CASTGGDSLGYEQYF. CDR3 DNA sequence: TGTGCCAGCACCGGAGGGGACAGTCTCGGCTACGAGCAGTACTTC.

The rearrangement links TRBV9 to TRBJ2-3; 14 bases are shared with TRBD2. Germline V gene sequence: CDR1 SGDLS, CDR2 YYNGEE. The V segment lost 0 bases and the J segment 4 bases; nucleotides outside the gene matches: 10. The length of the CDR3 is 19 residues. The CDR3 nucleotides read TGTGCCAGCAGCGTAGGACTAGCGGGGGGGGCCCCGGTCGCAGATACGCAGTATTTT. It yields the protein CASSVGLAGGAPVADTQYF.